The clone carrying this T cell receptor (beta chain) was detected many times. Its cognate antigen is unknown. This CDR3 comprises 14 residues. With V trimmed by 7 bases and J by 2 bases, 5 bases remained unmatched. Germline CDR1 KGHDR, CDR2 SFDVKD. 5'RACE employing 10-nucleotide random UMIs yielded the cDNA. Each sequencing run yielded over 160 million TCR-beta sequences from 15-18 subjects. TCRdb used MiXCR to reprocess the 5' RACE reads, holding one entry per CDR3 protein. The data contain under 30,000 distinct CDR3 sequences, roughly 13% of them singletons. These data are taken from a study of neurological immune-mediated disorders. Study-level points and caveats: In HTLV-1-associated myelopathy, TCR clonal expansion was greatest, and in multiple sclerosis it was least, below healthy controls. No expanded-clone CDR3 amino acid sequence recurred across subjects, suggesting private TCR-beta repertoires.

The TCR comes from a woman in her thirties or forties with HTLV-1-associated myelopathy (HAM/TSP). V usage is TRBV24-1 and J usage is TRBJ2-3; 7 bases align to TRBD2. What was sequenced was PBMCs. Written as DNA, the CDR3 is TGTGCCACCAGCCCGACTAGCATCACAGATACGCAGTATTTT. This codes for CATSPTSITDTQYF.